This entry features one T cell receptor (beta chain) sequence. Its antigen is not identified. The data were produced by immunoSEQ multiplex PCR, yet TCRdb's version contains in-frame clones alone and is incomplete. Here the sample spans about 2.1 million clones, about 93% being singletons. The germline CDR1 and CDR2 sequences are MNHNY and SVGAGI (reference sequence). CDR3 size: 14 residues. The V and J ends lost 6 bases and 2 bases respectively, with 14 bases between them. The sample is drawn from a study of shared clonotypes between healthy human individuals. Study background: A couple of women and three men aged 18 to 49 made up the donors. Whole-study findings and limits: Naive subsets tended to show greater estimated richness than memory subsets. When compared with the clonotypes that were shared by all four sorted-subset donors, the non-shared clonotypes turned out to have lower generation probabilities.

Naive CD8 isolation took CD45RO-negative cells positively selected for CCR7 and excluded terminally differentiated effector memory CD45RA+ cells. Each of the donors was a healthy adult who was HIV-negative and had not had a recent acute infection or vaccination. Sequencing was done on a sample of naive CD8+ T cells from PBMCs. The receptor comes from a man aged 18 to 29 in good health. Some clones in this sample may be carry-over from other donors' samples. The rearrangement joins TRBV6-6 to TRBJ2-7, with TRBD1 as a possible D gene (5 bases). For the CDR3, the DNA is TGTGCCAGCAGGGTTAAGGGGCTCCCCTACGAGCAGTACTTC. Protein product: CASRVKGLPYEQYF.